A single sample gave rise to the 9 T cell receptor beta chains below, sequenced in a study of T-cell memory formation after mild COVID-19. Using its own MiXCR run on the 5' RACE reads, TCRdb lists one record per CDR3 protein. The sample contains about 360,000 distinct CDR3 sequences, 13% to 15% of which appear only once. The sample taken for sequencing was PBMCs or a T cell subset sorted from them (not recorded which). The receptors here all came from a man aged 18 to 30 who had mild COVID-19 (a few samples of this study predate the infection). Cell type and time point are not known.

This clonotype turned up a few times. This chain joins TRBV11-2 and TRBJ1-3, with a possible D match to TRBD1 (6 bases). This CDR3 is built from 12 residues. Germline CDR1 reads SGHAT; CDR2 reads FQNNGV. Deletions cut 5 bases from V and 8 bases from J, with 10 bases between. The CDR3 region has the DNA TGTGCCAGCAGCAAAAACAGGGACACCATATATTTT. Its translation is CASSKNRDTIYF.

The chain uses TRBV21-1 and TRBJ2-3; TRBD1 is the table's D call, not checked against the DNA. TRBV21-1 constitutes a pseudogene. The CDR3 is 16 amino acids. Here the CDR3 reads CASSKDLQGESDTQYF. In nucleotides, the CDR3 is TGTGCCAGCAGCAAAGACCTACAGGGCGAATCAGATACGCAGTATTTT.

In this sample, this clonotype turned up a few times. The chain links TRBV7-2 to TRBJ1-3; perhaps TRBD1 as D (6 bases). In germline, CDR1 is SGHTA, CDR2 FQGNSA. Trimming took off 4 bases at V and 6 bases at J, with 13 bases between the two ends. This CDR3 spans 14 amino acids. The CDR3 here is CASSSMGAENTIYF. The CDR3, as DNA: TGTGCCAGCAGCTCCATGGGGGCAGAAAACACCATATATTTT.

This chain uses TRBV4-1 with TRBJ2-3; D perhaps matches TRBD1 (5 bases). From germline, CDR1 is MGHRA and CDR2 YSYEKL. The CDR3 runs to 17 residues. Deletions cut 5 bases from V and 1 base from J, with 19 bases between. CDR3 protein: CASSIRSQGIGTDTQYF. The CDR3 nucleotides are TGCGCCAGCAGCATCAGAAGTCAGGGTATAGGCACAGATACGCAGTATTTT.

This clonotype has ten or more counts. The chain uses TRBV4-1 and TRBJ2-1, with D possibly matching TRBD2 (7 bases). Germline-derived CDR1 and CDR2 are MGHRA and YSYEKL. Deletions cut 0 bases from V and 0 bases from J, with 12 bases between. The length of the CDR3 is 17 residues. The CDR3 DNA reads TGCGCCAGCAGCCAAGATGGCGGGGGCCTCTCCTACAATGAGCAGTTCTTC. Its translation: CASSQDGGGLSYNEQFF.

This clonotype was picked up a small number of times. The gene calls are TRBV28 and TRBJ2-7; 11 nucleotides align to TRBD2. Germline CDR1 reads MDHEN; CDR2 reads SYDVKM. Trimming removed 5 bases from V and 5 bases from J; junction bases left unmatched: 5. The CDR3 has 14 residues. The CDR3 nucleotides are TGTGCCAGCAGTGTAGCGGGGGGGAAGGACGAGCAGTACGTC. It is translated as CASSVAGGKDEQYV.

The J gene is TRBJ2-1, the V gene TRBV6-2 or TRBV6-3; D might be TRBD2 (5 bases). Germline V lookup: CDR1 MNHEY, CDR2 SVGEGT. The CDR3 is 13 amino acids. Trimming left V 5 bases short and J 8 bases short, with 13 bases between. The CDR3 loop is CASSKQERDEQFF. CDR3 DNA sequence: TGTGCCAGCAGTAAGCAGGAGAGGGATGAGCAGTTCTTC.

There are a few counts of this clonotype. The V gene is TRBV7-9, the J gene TRBJ1-1; D might be TRBD1 (5 bases). The CDR3 spans 15 residues. The ends were cut back, 5 bases at V and 1 base at J, with 14 bases in the middle. The germline CDR1 and CDR2 sequences are SEHNR and FQNEAQ (reference sequence). CDR3 loop: CASSLGAVRNTEAFF. The CDR3 nucleotides are TGTGCCAGCAGCCTCGGGGCCGTCAGGAACACTGAAGCTTTCTTT.

The chain is built from TRBV5-1 and TRBJ1-2; D remains ambiguous. Trimming took off 7 bases at V and 5 bases at J, with 15 bases between the two ends. This CDR3 has 13 amino acids. Germline CDR1 is SGHRS and CDR2 is YFSETQ. The CDR3 nucleotides read TGCGCCAGCGCTGTCGAAGGGAGTTATGGCTACACCTTC. Protein product: CASAVEGSYGYTF. The full variable domain, rest sourced from reference TRBV5-1 and TRBJ1-2, is KAGVTQTPRYLIKTRGQQVTLSCSPISGHRSVSWYQQTPGQGLQFLFEYFSETQRNKGNFPGRFSGRQFSNSRSEMNVSTLELGDSALYLCASAVEGSYGYTFGSGTRLTVV.